This T cell receptor (beta chain) was found in a study of T cells in women clearing cervical HPV infection. In the case of this clone: Read sequence stops 3 residues before the CDR3 end, and the germline J gene provides the missing end.

CDR1 and CDR2 from the germline V gene are SGHVS and FNYEAQ. The V gene end was trimmed by 5 bases and the J gene end by 0 bases; junction bases not matched to a gene: 7. This CDR3 has 17 amino acids. Average input was around 1,200 ng genomic DNA for immunoSEQ TCR beta CDR3 amplification. Assay: immunoSEQ multiplex PCR; the TCRdb copy retains only in-frame clones and omits some. Recorded for this sample: about 34,000 clones. The sample comprised blood buffy coat. The rearrangement links TRBV7-6 to TRBJ2-6; 7 positions match TRBD1. The origin of this receptor is a woman aged 18-70 years with a cervical HPV16 infection that either progressed to CIN3+ or cleared (not recorded which). The sequenced CDR3 bases are TGTGCCAGCAGCCCCGGGACAGTTAACTCTGGGGCCAACGTC. Translating it yields CASSPGTVNSGANV. The whole CDR3 reads CASSPGTVNSGANVLTF.